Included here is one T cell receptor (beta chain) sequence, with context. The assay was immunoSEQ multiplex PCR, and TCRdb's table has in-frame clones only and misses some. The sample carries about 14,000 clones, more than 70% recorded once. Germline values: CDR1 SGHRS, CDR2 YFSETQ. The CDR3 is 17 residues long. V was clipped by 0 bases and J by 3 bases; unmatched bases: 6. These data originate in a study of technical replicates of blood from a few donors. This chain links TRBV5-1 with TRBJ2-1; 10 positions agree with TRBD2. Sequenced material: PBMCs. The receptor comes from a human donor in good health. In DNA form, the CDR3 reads TGCGCCAGCAGCTTGGCCGGAAGGACTAGCGGCTACAATGAGCAGTTCTTC. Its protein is CASSLAGRTSGYNEQFF.